One sample yielded the 29 T cell receptor beta chains listed below, sequenced in a study of control samples from healthy donors and cancer patients (dated by TCRdb to about 2020). The library was produced with the immunoSEQ multiplex PCR assay. The clones in this table, taken by TCRdb from immuneACCESS, are in-frame only. Not every clone is retained; where verified, under half of the shortfall comes from an unresolved V gene, and the cause of the rest is unknown. This sample has 150,000 to 200,000 clones in its table, and 91% of those were observed once. The ten largest clonotypes hold 1.5% of the sample. The sequenced material came from blood. All receptors come from a woman in her 30s in good health.

This chain connects TRBV29-1 to TRBJ1-3, with a tentative D call TRBD1 (5 bases). The V and J ends lost 4 bases and 8 bases respectively, with 6 bases between them. The CDR3 runs to 10 residues. The V gene's germline CDR1 is SQVTM and CDR2 ANQGSEA. The CDR3 nucleotides read TGCAGCGTTGGAGGGGACACCATATATTTT. It is translated as CSVGGDTIYF.

The chain recombines TRBV11-2 with TRBJ2-3, with a weak D call TRBD1 (7 bases). Germline values: CDR1 SGHAT, CDR2 FQNNGV. V lost 4 bases and J lost 6, with 14 bases in between. The CDR3 has 14 amino acids. In DNA, the CDR3 is TGTGCCAGCAGCTCCCGACTAGGGGGCGATACGCAGTATTTT. Protein product: CASSSRLGGDTQYF. The variable domain in full, completed from reference TRBV11-2 and TRBJ2-3, reads EAGVAQSPRYKIIEKRQSVAFWCNPISGHATLYWYQQILGQGPKLLIQFQNNGVVDDSQLPKDRFSAERLKGVDSTLKIQPAKLEDSAVYLCASSSRLGGDTQYFGPGTRLTVL.

V and J are TRBV7-3 and TRBJ2-1; 15 bases line up with TRBD2. The CDR3 sequence is 17 residues long. CDR1 and CDR2 from the germline V gene are SGHTA and FQGTGA. J was trimmed by 4 bases and V by 4 bases; bases with no gene match: 5. CDR3 residues: CASSSRTSGGAYNEQFF. CDR3 nucleotide sequence: TGTGCCAGCAGCTCCCGGACTAGCGGGGGGGCGTACAATGAGCAGTTCTTC. The whole variable domain, filled in from reference TRBV7-3 and TRBJ2-1, reads GAGVSQTPSNKVTEKGKYVELRCDPISGHTALYWYRQSLGQGPEFLIYFQGTGAADDSGLPNDRFFAVRPEGSVSTLKIQRTERGDSAVYLCASSSRTSGGAYNEQFFGPGTRLTVL.

The J gene is TRBJ2-2, the V gene TRBV5-1; weak D call: TRBD2 (6 bases). CDR1 is SGHRS, CDR2 YFSETQ, per germline. This CDR3 is 15 amino acids long. Trimming took off 0 bases at V and 5 bases at J, with 11 bases between the two ends. CDR3 loop: CASSLAGTSTGELFF. Here the CDR3 DNA reads TGCGCCAGCAGCTTGGCCGGGACTTCAACCGGGGAGCTGTTTTTT.

The V gene is TRBV27, the J gene TRBJ1-2; 7 bases align to TRBD1. The ends lost 6 bases at V and 6 bases at J; junction bases unmatched: 7. CDR1 and CDR2 (germline): MNHEY, SMNVEV (reference sequence). The CDR3 length is 13 residues. This CDR3 is CASREQGRDGYTF. DNA for the CDR3: TGTGCCAGCAGGGAACAGGGGAGGGATGGCTACACCTTC.

The rearrangement links TRBV5-4 to TRBJ1-2, with TRBD1 matching 12 bases. The ends lost 0 bases at V and 7 bases at J; junction bases unmatched: 7. The CDR3 runs to 16 residues. Germline CDR1 is SGHNT and CDR2 is YYREEE (reference sequence). In nucleotides, the CDR3 is TGTGCCAGCAGCTTGGTCGGGACAGGGGGCGTGAGTGGCTACACCTTC. It specifies CASSLVGTGGVSGYTF.

The rearrangement links TRBV28 to TRBJ1-1, with 8 bases that match TRBD1. The CDR3 spans 16 residues. Germline V lookup: CDR1 MDHEN, CDR2 SYDVKM. The V and J ends lost 4 bases and 1 base, in that order; junction bases with no gene match: 8. The CDR3 DNA sequence: TGTGCCAGCAGTTACCTCACGACAGGGGAGAACACTGAAGCTTTCTTT. Translated: CASSYLTTGENTEAFF.

The chain recombines TRBV5-1 with TRBJ2-3; 13 bases match TRBD2. V trimming: 0 bases; J trimming: 4 bases; junction bases outside the gene matches: 2. Germline-derived CDR1 and CDR2 are SGHRS and YFSETQ. The CDR3 covers 16 residues. This CDR3 reads CASSLGLAGGADTQYF. As DNA, the CDR3 is TGCGCCAGCAGCTTGGGACTAGCGGGGGGCGCAGATACGCAGTATTTT. The variable domain in full, completed from reference TRBV5-1 and TRBJ2-3, reads KAGVTQTPRYLIKTRGQQVTLSCSPISGHRSVSWYQQTPGQGLQFLFEYFSETQRNKGNFPGRFSGRQFSNSRSEMNVSTLELGDSALYLCASSLGLAGGADTQYFGPGTRLTVL.

The rearrangement uses TRBV12-5 and TRBJ2-1; perhaps TRBD1 as D (5 bases). CDR3 length: 15 amino acids. V lost 1 base and J 3 bases, leaving 10 bases between the germline ends. Germline CDR1 and CDR2: LGHNT and FRNRAP. For the CDR3, the DNA is TGTGCTAGTGGTTTGGGACAGAGCTTCTACAATGAGCAGTTCTTC. It specifies CASGLGQSFYNEQFF.

CDR3 in amino acids: CASTPLGGANEKLFF. The DNA for the CDR3 is TGTGCCAGCACCCCGCTTGGAGGGGCTAATGAAAAACTGTTTTTT. The rearrangement links TRBV9 to TRBJ1-4, with D possibly matching TRBD1 (5 bases). V lost 6 bases, J lost 3 bases, and 15 bases lay in between. CDR1 is SGDLS, CDR2 YYNGEE, per germline. This CDR3 has 15 residues.

This chain links TRBV19 with TRBJ2-3; 11 bases fit TRBD2. Germline V gene sequence: CDR1 LNHDA, CDR2 SQIVND (reference sequence). This CDR3 contains 15 residues. Trimming cost V 1 base and J 6 bases; bases outside gene matches: 3. The CDR3 loop is CASSIGASGRDTQYF. DNA for the CDR3: TGTGCCAGTAGTATAGGTGCTAGCGGGAGGGATACGCAGTATTTT.

V gene TRBV6-1 combines with J gene TRBJ1-2; perhaps TRBD1 as D (6 bases). The CDR3 is made up of 14 amino acids. Germline V gene sequence: CDR1 MNHNS, CDR2 SASEGT. Trimming cost V 2 bases and J 3 bases, with 10 bases left between them. CDR3 sequence (DNA): TGTGCCAGCAGTGAACAAACAGGGCACTATGGCTACACCTTC. The encoded protein is CASSEQTGHYGYTF.

The chain combines TRBV28 with TRBJ1-3, with D possibly TRBD1 on 6 matching bases. Germline lookup yields CDR1 MDHEN and CDR2 SYDVKM. V was clipped by 1 base and J by 0 bases, with 7 bases between them. The CDR3 is 15 residues long. In DNA form, the CDR3 reads TGTGCCAGCAGTTTATCAGGGGACTCTGGAAACACCATATATTTT. Protein: CASSLSGDSGNTIYF.

This clone was seen a single time. CDR3 region: CASSWGDRETQYF. CDR3 bases: TGTGCCAGCAGTTGGGGGGACCGGGAGACCCAGTACTTC. V usage is TRBV28 and J usage is TRBJ2-5; the D gene is possibly TRBD2 (6 bases). In germline, CDR1 is MDHEN, CDR2 SYDVKM. The V end lost 4 bases, the J end lost 5 bases, and 11 bases lay between the germline ends. The CDR3 runs to 13 residues.

The chain has TRBV7-8 and TRBJ1-4; D might be TRBD1 (6 bases). The CDR3 is 13 amino acids. V lost 5 bases, J lost 8 bases, and 12 bases lay in between. Looked up from germline, CDR1 is SGHVS and CDR2 is FQNEAQ. The CDR3 bases are TGTGCCAGCAGCACGACAGGTCGGGAAAAACTGTTTTTT. Its protein is CASSTTGREKLFF. The complete variable domain, with remaining parts taken from reference TRBV7-8 and TRBJ1-4, reads GAGVSQSPRYKVAKRGQDVALRCDPISGHVSLFWYQQALGQGPEFLTYFQNEAQLDKSGLPSDRFFAERPEGSVSTLKIQRTQQEDSAVYLCASSTTGREKLFFGSGTQLSVL.

This chain uses TRBV10-3 with TRBJ1-4, with TRBD1 identical over 8 bases. This CDR3 contains 14 residues. Trimming cost V 4 bases and J 8 bases; bases outside gene matches: 6. Germline V gene data show CDR1 as ENHRY and CDR2 as SYGVKD. The CDR3 region has the DNA TGTGCCATCAGTGCAGGACAGGGCGACGAAAAACTGTTTTTT. Its translation is CAISAGQGDEKLFF.

This clone was detected once. Other DNA sequences in the same sample also yield this CDR3. J is TRBJ1-1 and V is TRBV7-3; no reliable D call. Trimming took off 0 bases at V and 1 base at J, with 6 bases between the two ends. Germline V gene data show CDR1 as SGHTA and CDR2 as FQGTGA. The CDR3 runs to 14 residues. The CDR3 loop reads CASSLTGSNTEAFF. CDR3 DNA: TGTGCCAGCAGCTTAACCGGGTCGAACACTGAAGCTTTCTTT.

This sequence joins TRBV4-3 and TRBJ2-1; 11 nucleotides align to TRBD2. There are 17 residues in the CDR3. V gave up 4 bases and J gave up 0 bases; unmatched junction bases: 5. The V gene's germline CDR1 is LGHNA and CDR2 YSLEER. The CDR3 sequence is CASSPVGLAASYNEQFF. The CDR3 nucleotides are TGCGCCAGCAGCCCAGTGGGACTAGCGGCCTCCTACAATGAGCAGTTCTTC.

This chain connects TRBV2 to TRBJ2-7; 10 nucleotides align to TRBD2. The V gene's germline CDR1 is SNHLY and CDR2 FYNNEI. The V and J ends lost 6 bases and 1 base, in that order; junction bases with no gene match: 0. The CDR3 loop spans 13 amino acids. The CDR3 DNA follows: TGTGCCAGCAGACTAGCGGGGTCCTACGAGCAGTACTTC. Amino acid sequence: CASRLAGSYEQYF. The full variable domain, completed using reference TRBV2 and TRBJ2-7, is EPEVTQTPSHQVTQMGQEVILRCVPISNHLYFYWYRQILGQKVEFLVSFYNNEISEKSEIFDDQFSVERPDGSNFTLKIRSTKLEDSAMYFCASRLAGSYEQYFGPGTRLTVT.

This clone was observed a handful of times. The genes are TRBV29-1 and TRBJ2-3; maybe TRBD2 (6 bases). Germline lookup yields CDR1 SQVTM and CDR2 ANQGSEA. The CDR3 is 15 residues long. Between the trimmed V and J ends, which lost 4 bases and 4 bases, there was a span of 18 bases. Written as DNA, the CDR3 is TGCAGCGTTGGTGGGGGAGTCAAGCGGGCAGATACGCAGTATTTT. Translated, it gives CSVGGGVKRADTQYF.

V gene TRBV27 combines with J gene TRBJ1-1, with 8 bases matching TRBD1. The V segment lost 5 bases and the J segment 1 base; nucleotides outside the gene matches: 3. The CDR3 loop spans 14 amino acids. Germline CDR1 is MNHEY and CDR2 is SMNVEV (reference sequence). Here the CDR3 DNA reads TGTGCCAGCAGTCTAGGACAGGGGAACACTGAAGCTTTCTTT. Protein: CASSLGQGNTEAFF.

The chain couples TRBV5-4 to TRBJ1-1, with D possibly TRBD1 on 5 matching bases. The germline CDR1 and CDR2 sequences are SGHNT and YYREEE (reference sequence). V was pared by 0 bases and J by 3 bases, with 9 bases between. This CDR3 contains 14 residues. The CDR3 sequence: CASSLGGRDTEAFF. The CDR3 DNA sequence: TGTGCCAGCAGCTTGGGGGGCCGGGACACTGAAGCTTTCTTT.

The genes are TRBV28 and TRBJ2-2; 13 positions agree with TRBD2. After removal of 2 bases from V and 1 base from J, the junction contained 4 bases not matched to a gene. The CDR3 loop spans 18 amino acids. Germline loops: CDR1 MDHEN, CDR2 SYDVKM. CDR3 amino acids: CASSLIGTSGKNTGELFF. The CDR3 DNA sequence: TGTGCCAGCAGTTTAATTGGGACTAGCGGGAAGAACACCGGGGAGCTGTTTTTT.

Remarks on this clone: The junction and the germline gene differ at one end; a read error may be behind it. The V and J genes are TRBV28 and TRBJ2-7, with 8 bases fitting TRBD1. The CDR3 has 11 amino acids. The germline V gene has CDR1 MDHEN and CDR2 SYDVKM. This CDR3 reads CASSRDRSDHF. The CDR3 DNA is TGTGCCAGCAGTAGGGACAGGTCGGACCACTTC.

The chain combines TRBV29-1 with TRBJ1-2; D unresolved. V was pared by 4 bases and J by 0 bases, with 3 bases between. In germline, CDR1 is SQVTM, CDR2 ANQGSEA. The CDR3 totals 11 residues. The CDR3 sequence: CSVASNYGYTF. The CDR3 bases are TGCAGCGTTGCGTCTAACTATGGCTACACCTTC.

This sequence joins TRBV7-3 and TRBJ2-3; D remains unclear. Trimming removed 0 bases at V and 2 bases at J, with 12 bases between. The CDR3 sequence is 16 residues long. CDR1 SGHTA and CDR2 FQGTGA come from the germline V gene. This CDR3 reads CASSLTPGIDTDTQYF. The CDR3 coding sequence is TGTGCCAGCAGCTTAACTCCTGGAATCGACACAGATACGCAGTATTTT.

This sequence joins TRBV27 and TRBJ1-1, with D possibly being TRBD1 (5 bases). Germline CDR1 and CDR2: MNHEY and SMNVEV (reference sequence). V was shortened by 2 bases and J by 5 bases, with 12 bases between the two germline ends. The CDR3 loop spans 14 amino acids. The CDR3 DNA follows: TGTGCCAGCAGTTTAGGGGTGTGGGGGACTGAAGCTTTCTTT. Translation gives CASSLGVWGTEAFF.

The chain couples TRBV29-1 to TRBJ1-1; 8 bases map to TRBD1. The CDR3 has 12 residues. Trimming at V came to 8 bases and at J to 1 base, leaving 3 bases not matched to a gene. Germline-derived CDR1 and CDR2 are SQVTM and ANQGSEA. CDR3 loop: CSLQGGNTEAFF. Here the CDR3 DNA reads TGCAGCTTACAGGGGGGGAACACTGAAGCTTTCTTT.

The rearrangement joins TRBV6-1 to TRBJ1-2; possible D gene TRBD1, 6 bases. The CDR3 is made up of 14 amino acids. Germline V lookup: CDR1 MNHNS, CDR2 SASEGT. Trimming left V 1 base short and J 5 bases short, with 11 bases between. Here the CDR3 reads CASSEGGGRYGYTF. As DNA, the CDR3 is TGTGCCAGCAGTGAAGGGGGGGGGCGGTATGGCTACACCTTC.